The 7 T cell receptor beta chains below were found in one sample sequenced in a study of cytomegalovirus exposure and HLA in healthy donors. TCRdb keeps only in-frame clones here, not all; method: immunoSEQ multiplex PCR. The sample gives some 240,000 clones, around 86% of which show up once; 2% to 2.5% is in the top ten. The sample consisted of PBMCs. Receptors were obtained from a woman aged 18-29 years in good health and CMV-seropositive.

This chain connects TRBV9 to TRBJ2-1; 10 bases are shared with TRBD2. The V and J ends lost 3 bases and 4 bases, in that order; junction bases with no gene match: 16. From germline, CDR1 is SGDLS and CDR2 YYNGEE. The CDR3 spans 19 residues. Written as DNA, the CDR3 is TGTGCCAGCAGCGAGGAAGAGGGCCTAGGGACTAGCGCATACAATGAGCAGTTCTTC. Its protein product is CASSEEEGLGTSAYNEQFF.

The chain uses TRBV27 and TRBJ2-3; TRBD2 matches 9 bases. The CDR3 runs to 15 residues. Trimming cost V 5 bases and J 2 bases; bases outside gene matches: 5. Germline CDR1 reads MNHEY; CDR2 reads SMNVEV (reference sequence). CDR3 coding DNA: TGTGCCAGCAGTCCTCTGGGACTAGCCACAGATACGCAGTATTTT. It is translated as CASSPLGLATDTQYF.

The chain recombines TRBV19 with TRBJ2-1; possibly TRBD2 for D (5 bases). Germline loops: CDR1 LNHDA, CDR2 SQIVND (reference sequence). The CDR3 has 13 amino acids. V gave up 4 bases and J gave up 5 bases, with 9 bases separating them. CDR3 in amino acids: CASSTDGNNEQFF. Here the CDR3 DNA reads TGTGCCAGTAGTACGGACGGGAACAATGAGCAGTTCTTC.

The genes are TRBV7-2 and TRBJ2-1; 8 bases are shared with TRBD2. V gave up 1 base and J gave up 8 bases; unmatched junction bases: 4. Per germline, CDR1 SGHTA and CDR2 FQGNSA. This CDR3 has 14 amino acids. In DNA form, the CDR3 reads TGTGCCAGCAGCTTAGGGCGGGAGGTCGATGAGCAGTTCTTC. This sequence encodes CASSLGREVDEQFF.

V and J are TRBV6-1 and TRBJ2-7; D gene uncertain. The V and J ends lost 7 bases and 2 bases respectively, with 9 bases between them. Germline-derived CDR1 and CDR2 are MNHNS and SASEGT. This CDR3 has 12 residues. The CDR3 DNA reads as TGTGCCAGCACCCGGGTCCCCTACGAGCAGTACTTC. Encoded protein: CASTRVPYEQYF.

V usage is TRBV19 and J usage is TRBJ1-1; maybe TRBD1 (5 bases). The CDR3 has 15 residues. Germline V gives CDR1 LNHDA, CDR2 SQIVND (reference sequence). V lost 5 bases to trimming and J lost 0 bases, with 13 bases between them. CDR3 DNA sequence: TGTGCCAGTAGTGGGTGGGGCGACTTGAACACTGAAGCTTTCTTT. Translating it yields CASSGWGDLNTEAFF. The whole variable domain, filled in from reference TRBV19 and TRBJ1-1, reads DGGITQSPKYLFRKEGQNVTLSCEQNLNHDAMYWYRQDPGQGLRLIYYSQIVNDFQKGDIAEGYSVSREKKESFPLTVTSAQKNPTAFYLCASSGWGDLNTEAFFGQGTRLTVV.

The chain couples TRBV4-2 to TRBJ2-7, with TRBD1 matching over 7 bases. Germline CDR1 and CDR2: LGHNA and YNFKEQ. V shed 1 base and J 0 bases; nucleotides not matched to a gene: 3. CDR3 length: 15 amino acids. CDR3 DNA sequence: TGTGCCAGCAGCCAAGCGTACAGGGGCTCCTACGAGCAGTACTTC. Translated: CASSQAYRGSYEQYF.